Below are 15 T cell receptor beta chains sequenced from a single sample in a study of blood T cell repertoires in COVID-19. The method was immunoSEQ multiplex PCR; TCRdb's version includes in-frame clones alone and lacks a portion of them. The sample includes 200,000 or so clones, roughly 80% of them seen just once. Specimen: peripheral blood. The receptors were gathered from a woman under 40 with acute or convalescent COVID-19.

V is TRBV5-1 and J is TRBJ2-2; 9 nucleotides match TRBD2. V shed 4 bases and J 3 bases; nucleotides not matched to a gene: 10. The CDR3 runs 17 residues. Germline CDR1 and CDR2: SGHRS and YFSETQ. The CDR3 spells CASSQASGIRDTGELFF. The CDR3 nucleotides read TGCGCCAGCAGCCAGGCTAGCGGGATAAGGGACACCGGGGAGCTGTTTTTT.

With respect to this clone: One junction end disagrees with the germline gene, perhaps due to a read error. The genes are TRBV2 and TRBJ2-5; D gene ambiguous. Germline V gene sequence: CDR1 SNHLY, CDR2 FYNNEI. This CDR3 is built from 14 residues. The CDR3 spells CASSEGPPVKTQYF. The CDR3 bases are TGTGCCAGCAGCGAAGGTCCCCCGGTGAAGACCCAGTACTTC.

The chain links TRBV11-2 to TRBJ1-2; D possibly corresponds to TRBD1 (5 bases). This CDR3 contains 13 residues. V gave up 3 bases and J gave up 4 bases, with 9 bases separating them. Germline V gene sequence: CDR1 SGHAT, CDR2 FQNNGV. The CDR3 DNA reads TGTGCCAGCAGCTTGGGGGGATCCTATGGCTACACCTTC. Its translation: CASSLGGSYGYTF.

The count of this clone is one. The rearrangement links TRBV20-1 to TRBJ2-2; tentative D call: TRBD2 (7 bases). The germline V gene has CDR1 DFQATT and CDR2 SNEGSKA (reference sequence). V was cut by 5 bases and J by 4 bases, with 14 bases left in between. This CDR3 comprises 14 residues. The CDR3 is CSARGGGLTGELFF. DNA for the CDR3: TGCAGTGCTCGTGGCGGGGGCCTCACCGGGGAGCTGTTTTTT.

V is TRBV20-1 and J is TRBJ2-1, with D unclear. The germline gives CDR1 DFQATT, CDR2 SNEGSKA (reference sequence). The ends were cut back, 5 bases at V and 6 bases at J, with 8 bases in the middle. There are 11 residues in the CDR3. CDR3 DNA: TGCAGTGCTCTGGTCGGCAATGAGCAGTTCTTC. Translated: CSALVGNEQFF.

This sequence joins TRBV5-5 and TRBJ2-7, with 7 bases identical to TRBD1. Per the germline V gene, CDR1 is SGHKS and CDR2 is YYEKEE (reference sequence). The CDR3 loop spans 14 amino acids. Trimming took 4 bases from V and 2 from J; bases not matched to a gene: 6. The CDR3 DNA is TGTGCCAGCAGCCACCCCGACAGGGCCTACGAGCAGTACTTC. Protein product: CASSHPDRAYEQYF.

This clone was seen a single time. The genes are TRBV5-4 and TRBJ2-1; D uncertain. Between the trimmed V and J ends, which lost 2 bases and 8 bases, there was a span of 11 bases. CDR1 and CDR2 from the germline V gene are SGHNT and YYREEE (reference sequence). The CDR3 is made up of 13 amino acids. DNA of the CDR3: TGTGCCAGCAGCTTCCCTCGAGGAGATGAGCAGTTCTTC. It is translated as CASSFPRGDEQFF.

V is TRBV18 and J is TRBJ1-5, with 9 bases matching TRBD1. Germline V gene sequence: CDR1 KGHSH, CDR2 LQKENI. The length of the CDR3 is 16 residues. V trimming: 3 bases; J trimming: 1 base; junction bases outside the gene matches: 4. Here the CDR3 reads CASSPDRGNSNQPQHF. The CDR3 DNA reads as TGTGCCAGCTCACCGGACAGGGGAAACAGCAATCAGCCCCAGCATTTT. The full variable domain, its missing parts supplied by reference TRBV18 and TRBJ1-5, is NAGVMQNPRHLVRRRGQEARLRCSPMKGHSHVYWYRQLPEEGLKFMVYLQKENIIDESGMPKERFSAEFPKEGPSILRIQQVVRGDSAAYFCASSPDRGNSNQPQHFGDGTRLSIL.

The chain employs TRBV2 and TRBJ2-7; D is perhaps TRBD2 (5 bases). V lost 7 bases and J 2 bases, leaving 15 bases between the germline ends. The germline V gene encodes CDR1 SNHLY and CDR2 FYNNEI. The CDR3 has 14 amino acids. The chain's CDR3 is CASKGVKGPYEQYF. The CDR3 nucleotides read TGTGCCAGCAAGGGAGTAAAAGGCCCCTACGAGCAGTACTTC. Full variable domain (missing parts from reference TRBV2 and TRBJ2-7): EPEVTQTPSHQVTQMGQEVILRCVPISNHLYFYWYRQILGQKVEFLVSFYNNEISEKSEIFDDQFSVERPDGSNFTLKIRSTKLEDSAMYFCASKGVKGPYEQYFGPGTRLTVT.

This clone appeared a single time. This chain links TRBV20-1 with TRBJ1-1; D is perhaps TRBD1 (6 bases). Deletions cut 3 bases from V and 0 bases from J, with 17 bases between. The CDR3 has 16 amino acids. CDR1 is DFQATT, CDR2 SNEGSKA, per germline (reference sequence). CDR3 residues: CSASAGAKPVNTEAFF. CDR3 DNA: TGCAGTGCTAGTGCAGGGGCCAAACCGGTGAACACTGAAGCTTTCTTT.

The chain has TRBV6-2 or TRBV6-3 and TRBJ2-3; 8 bases are shared with TRBD1. V lost 6 bases to trimming and J lost 3 bases; unmatched junction nucleotides: 5. CDR1 is MNHEY and CDR2 is SVGEGT in the germline V gene. The length of the CDR3 is 14 residues. The CDR3 protein is CASSRDRRTDTQYF. For the CDR3, the DNA is TGTGCCAGCAGCCGGGACAGGCGAACAGATACGCAGTATTTT.

V is TRBV5-1 and J is TRBJ2-6; tentative D call: TRBD2 (5 bases). CDR1 and CDR2 from the germline V gene are SGHRS and YFSETQ. CDR3 size: 16 residues. V gave up 4 bases and J gave up 4 bases, with 15 bases separating them. The CDR3 bases are TGCGCCAGCAGCCGCGGAGGTAATTTAGGGGCCAACGTCCTGACTTTC. It encodes CASSRGGNLGANVLTF.

This clone was observed once. The rearrangement joins TRBV7-9 to TRBJ2-4, with TRBD2 matching 9 bases. Germline assignment: CDR1 SEHNR and CDR2 FQNEAQ (reference sequence). V trimming: 5 bases; J trimming: 8 bases; junction bases outside the gene matches: 7. The CDR3 runs to 14 residues. This chain's CDR3 is CASSLAGGGDIQYF. The CDR3 bases are TGTGCCAGCAGCCTCGCGGGCGGGGGGGACATTCAGTACTTC. Filled out from reference TRBV7-9 and TRBJ2-4, the complete variable domain reads DTGVSQNPRHKITKRGQNVTFRCDPISEHNRLYWYRQTLGQGPEFLTYFQNEAQLEKSRLLSDRFSAERPKGSFSTLEIQRTEQGDSAMYLCASSLAGGGDIQYFGAGTRLSVL.

V usage is TRBV20-1 and J usage is TRBJ1-2; 8 bases are a match to TRBD1. V trimming: 3 bases; J trimming: 1 base; junction bases outside the gene matches: 7. Germline CDR1 is DFQATT and CDR2 is SNEGSKA (reference sequence). The CDR3 has 15 residues. This chain's CDR3 is CSASRQGAVNYGYTF. CDR3 sequence (DNA): TGCAGTGCTAGTAGGCAGGGGGCTGTTAACTATGGCTACACCTTC.

This sequence joins TRBV21-1 and TRBJ2-1; the D call in the table, TRBD2, was not verified against the DNA. TRBV21-1 is a known pseudogene. The CDR3 runs to 17 residues. The chain's CDR3 is CASSNLAGGPFYNEQFF. Here the CDR3 DNA reads TGTGCCAGCAGCAACCTAGCGGGGGGGCCGTTTTACAATGAGCAGTTCTTC.